This T cell receptor beta chain was recovered during a study of early T cells in non-severe SARS-CoV-2 infection. The overall study: The input, bulk RNA from unsorted whole blood, was sequenced, and chains were unpaired. Study-wide points: VDJdb-based matching was biased toward anti-spike CD8 responses and missed private and CD4 specificities.

The library protocol tagged individual cDNA molecules with unique molecular identifiers. Each CDR3 protein is one row after TCRdb ran MiXCR on the 5' RACE reads. Of almost 65,000 distinct CDR3 sequences in the sample, over 4.5% are singletons; the top ten hold 4% to 5%. As concerns this clonotype: What it binds is unknown.

Trimming shortened V by 0 bases and J by 5 bases, and 12 bases separated the two germline ends. CDR3 length: 15 residues. Germline assignment: CDR1 SGHTS and CDR2 YDEGEE. Source material: whole blood. The TCR originated in an adult who was a healthcare worker with PCR-confirmed SARS-CoV-2 infection or an uninfected control (not recorded which). The chain carries TRBV5-8 and TRBJ1-5; maybe TRBD1 (5 bases). This CDR3 is CASSLGQGNHQPQHF. The CDR3 bases are TGTGCCAGCAGCTTGGGGCAGGGCAATCATCAGCCCCAGCATTTT.